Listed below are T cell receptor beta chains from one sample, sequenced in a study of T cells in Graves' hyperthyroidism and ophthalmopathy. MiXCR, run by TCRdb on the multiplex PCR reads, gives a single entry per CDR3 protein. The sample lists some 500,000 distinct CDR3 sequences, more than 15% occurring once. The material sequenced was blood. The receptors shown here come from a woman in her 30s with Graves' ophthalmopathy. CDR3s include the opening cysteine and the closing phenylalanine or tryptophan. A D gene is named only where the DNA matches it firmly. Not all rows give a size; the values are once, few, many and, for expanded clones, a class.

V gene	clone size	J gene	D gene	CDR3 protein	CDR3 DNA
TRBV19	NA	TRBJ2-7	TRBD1	CASSIASTGAYEQYF	TGTGCCAGTAGTATAGCTTCGACAGGGGCCTACGAGCAGTACTTC
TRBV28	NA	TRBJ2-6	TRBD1	CASSARDRAYSGANVLTF	TGTGCCAGCAGTGCCCGAGACAGGGCTTATTCTGGGGCCAACGTCCTGACTTTC
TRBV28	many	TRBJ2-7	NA	CASSLGWTYEQYF	TGTGCCAGCAGTTTAGGCTGGACCTACGAGCAGTACTTC
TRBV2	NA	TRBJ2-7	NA	CASSGTFNYEQYF	TGTGCCAGCAGTGGGACTTTTAACTACGAGCAGTACTTC
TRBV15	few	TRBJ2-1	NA	CATSRWIATHEQFF	TGTGCCACCAGCAGATGGATAGCGACTCATGAGCAGTTCTTC
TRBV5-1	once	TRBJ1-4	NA	CASSLLPATNEKLFF	TGCGCCAGCAGCCTCCTCCCTGCAACTAATGAAAAACTGTTTTTT
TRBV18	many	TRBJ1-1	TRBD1	CASSPGQTNTEAFF	TGTGCCAGCTCCCCGGGACAGACCAACACTGAAGCTTTCTTT
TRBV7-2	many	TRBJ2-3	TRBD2	CASCWTSGSQSTQYF	TGTGCCAGCTGTTGGACTAGCGGTTCACAGAGCACGCAGTATTTT
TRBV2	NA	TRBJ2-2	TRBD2	CASTRTSFGYGELFF	TGTGCCAGCACCCGGACTAGCTTTGGGTACGGGGAGCTGTTTTTT
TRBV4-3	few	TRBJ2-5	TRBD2	CASSQETPLAGEETQYF	TGCGCCAGCAGCCAAGAAACTCCACTAGCGGGAGAGGAGACCCAGTACTTC
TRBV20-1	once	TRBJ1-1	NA	CSARDPGRFYTEAFF	TGCAGTGCTAGAGATCCAGGGAGATTCTACACTGAAGCTTTCTTT
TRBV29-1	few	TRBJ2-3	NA	CSVRTGSSDTQYF	TGCAGCGTTCGGACGGGTAGTTCAGATACGCAGTATTTT
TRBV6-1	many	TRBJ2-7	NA	CASKGRFYEQYF	TGTGCCAGCAAGGGCCGCTTCTACGAGCAGTACTTC
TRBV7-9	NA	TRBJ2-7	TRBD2	CASSLSGLDAYEQYF	TGTGCCAGCAGCTTATCAGGACTAGATGCCTACGAGCAGTACTTC
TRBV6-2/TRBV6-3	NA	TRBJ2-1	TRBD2	CASGTWREREYDEQFF	TGTGCCAGCGGTACCTGGAGGGAGCGGGAGTATGATGAGCAGTTCTTC